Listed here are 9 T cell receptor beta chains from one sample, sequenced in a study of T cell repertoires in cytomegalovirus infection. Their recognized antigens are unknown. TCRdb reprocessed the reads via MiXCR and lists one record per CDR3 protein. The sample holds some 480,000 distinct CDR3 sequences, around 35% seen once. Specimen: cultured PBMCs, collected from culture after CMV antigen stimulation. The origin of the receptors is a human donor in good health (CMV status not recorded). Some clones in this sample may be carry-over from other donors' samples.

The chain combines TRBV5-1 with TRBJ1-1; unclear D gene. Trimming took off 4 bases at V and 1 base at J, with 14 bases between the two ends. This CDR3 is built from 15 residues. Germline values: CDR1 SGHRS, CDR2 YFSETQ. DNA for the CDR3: TGCGCCAGCAGCCCGCCGTCTGGAGGGAACACTGAAGCTTTCTTT. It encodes CASSPPSGGNTEAFF.

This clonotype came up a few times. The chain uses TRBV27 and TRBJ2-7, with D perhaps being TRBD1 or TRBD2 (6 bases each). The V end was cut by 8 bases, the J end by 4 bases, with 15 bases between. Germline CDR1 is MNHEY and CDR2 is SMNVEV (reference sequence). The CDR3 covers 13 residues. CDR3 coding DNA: TGTGCCAGCGCTGAGGAGGGGGGATACGAGCAGTACGTC. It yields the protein CASAEEGGYEQYV.

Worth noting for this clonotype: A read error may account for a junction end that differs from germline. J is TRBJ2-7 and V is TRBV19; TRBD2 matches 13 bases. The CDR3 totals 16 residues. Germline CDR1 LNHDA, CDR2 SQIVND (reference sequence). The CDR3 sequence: CASSSRTSGRGYEQYF. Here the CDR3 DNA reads TGTGCTAGTAGTTCTCGGACTAGCGGGAGAGGCTACGAGCAGTACTTC.

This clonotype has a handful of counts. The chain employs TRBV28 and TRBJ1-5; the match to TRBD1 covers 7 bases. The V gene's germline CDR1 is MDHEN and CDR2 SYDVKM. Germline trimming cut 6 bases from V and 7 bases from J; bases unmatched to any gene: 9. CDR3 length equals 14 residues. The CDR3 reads CASRIAAGGQPQHF. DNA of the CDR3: TGTGCCAGCAGGATAGCCGCAGGGGGACAGCCCCAGCATTTT. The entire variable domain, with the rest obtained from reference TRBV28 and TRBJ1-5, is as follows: DVKVTQSSRYLVKRTGEKVFLECVQDMDHENMFWYRQDPGLGLRLIYFSYDVKMKEKGDIPEGYSVSREKKERFSLILESASTNQTSMYLCASRIAAGGQPQHFGDGTRLSIL.

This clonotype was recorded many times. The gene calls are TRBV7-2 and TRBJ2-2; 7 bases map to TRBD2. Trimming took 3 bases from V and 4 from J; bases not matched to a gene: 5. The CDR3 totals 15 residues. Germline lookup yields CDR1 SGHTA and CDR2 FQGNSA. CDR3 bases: TGTGCCAGCAGCTTGACGCGGGAGAGCACCGGGGAGCTGTTTTTT. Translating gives CASSLTRESTGELFF. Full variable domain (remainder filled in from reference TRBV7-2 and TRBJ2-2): GAGVSQSPSNKVTEKGKDVELRCDPISGHTALYWYRQSLGQGLEFLIYFQGNSAPDKSGLPSDRFSAERTGGSVSTLTIQRTQQEDSAVYLCASSLTRESTGELFFGEGSRLTVL.

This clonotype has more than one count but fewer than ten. The CDR3 sequence: CASSVSGALETQYF. In DNA, the CDR3 is TGTGCCAGCAGCGTATCCGGTGCGTTAGAGACCCAGTACTTC. The chain has TRBV9 and TRBJ2-5; unclear D gene. Germline V gene sequence: CDR1 SGDLS, CDR2 YYNGEE. The CDR3 totals 14 residues. The V end was cut by 1 base, the J end by 4 bases, with 11 bases between.

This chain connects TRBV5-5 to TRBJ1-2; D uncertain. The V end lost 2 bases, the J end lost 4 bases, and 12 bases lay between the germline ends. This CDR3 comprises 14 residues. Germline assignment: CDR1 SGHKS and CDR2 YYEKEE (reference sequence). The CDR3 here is CASSFTGGGYGYTF. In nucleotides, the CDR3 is TGTGCCAGCAGCTTTACGGGAGGCGGCTATGGCTACACCTTC.

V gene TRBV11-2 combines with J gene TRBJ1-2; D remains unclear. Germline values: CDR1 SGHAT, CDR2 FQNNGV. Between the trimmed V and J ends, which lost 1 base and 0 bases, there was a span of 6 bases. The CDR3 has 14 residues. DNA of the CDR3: TGTGCCAGCAGCTTAGGTTTAACTAACTATGGCTACACCTTC. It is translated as CASSLGLTNYGYTF.

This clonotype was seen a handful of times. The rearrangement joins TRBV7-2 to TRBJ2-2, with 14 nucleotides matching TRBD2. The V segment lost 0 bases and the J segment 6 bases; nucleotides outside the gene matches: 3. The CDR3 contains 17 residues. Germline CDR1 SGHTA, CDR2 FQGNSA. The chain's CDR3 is CASSLAGTSGSSGELFF. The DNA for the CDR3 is TGTGCCAGCAGCTTAGCCGGGACTAGCGGGAGCTCCGGGGAGCTGTTTTTT.